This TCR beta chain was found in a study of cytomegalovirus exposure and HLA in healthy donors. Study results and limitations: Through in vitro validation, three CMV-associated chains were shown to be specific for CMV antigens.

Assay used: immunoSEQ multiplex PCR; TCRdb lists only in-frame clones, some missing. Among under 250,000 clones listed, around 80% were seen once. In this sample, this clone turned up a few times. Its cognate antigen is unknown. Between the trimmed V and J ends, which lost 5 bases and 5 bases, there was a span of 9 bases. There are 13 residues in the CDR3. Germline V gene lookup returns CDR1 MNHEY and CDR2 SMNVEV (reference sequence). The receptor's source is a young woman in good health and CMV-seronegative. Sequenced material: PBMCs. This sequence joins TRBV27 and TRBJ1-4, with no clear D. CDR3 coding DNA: TGTGCCAGCAGTGCGGCGGGAAATGAAAAACTGTTTTTT. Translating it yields CASSAAGNEKLFF.